A selection of T cell receptor beta chains follows, all from one sample in a study of cytomegalovirus exposure and HLA in healthy donors. Data came from immunoSEQ multiplex PCR; TCRdb stores just in-frame clones and leaves some out. The data contain roughly 180,000 clones, about 9% of them singletons. Sequenced sample: PBMCs. These receptor sequences come from a woman aged 25-40 years in good health and CMV-seropositive. Both conserved end residues are part of each CDR3. D genes are given only for firm matches. Expanded clones get a size class; other rows say once, few or many, or leave the size out.

d_call,v_call,j_call,clone_size,cdr3_aa,cdr3_nt
TRBD2,TRBV11-3,TRBJ2-3,.,CASSPGLAGGSTDTQYF,TGTGCCAGCAGCCCGGGACTAGCGGGAGGATCGACAGATACGCAGTATTTT
.,TRBV7-2,TRBJ1-3,.,CASSFEATSRNTIYF,TGTGCCAGCAGCTTCGAGGCTACGAGTCGAAACACCATATATTTT
TRBD1,TRBV6-6,TRBJ1-2,.,CASSYSVRTGDGYTF,TGTGCCAGCAGTTACTCGGTACGAACAGGGGATGGCTACACCTTC
.,TRBV4-1,TRBJ1-1,.,CASSQLWGGYSEAFF,TGCGCCAGCAGCCAATTATGGGGAGGGTATAGTGAAGCTTTCTTT
.,TRBV9,TRBJ2-2,.,CASSPLPLIAVRELFF,TGTGCCAGCAGCCCCCTCCCGCTGATAGCGGTGAGGGAGCTGTTTTTT
.,TRBV7-9,TRBJ2-3,.,CASSPRGRGGPDTQYF,TGTGCCAGCAGCCCCCGCGGCAGAGGGGGTCCAGATACGCAGTATTTT
TRBD1,TRBV5-1,TRBJ1-1,few,CASSLGTGYTNTEAFF,TGCGCCAGCAGCTTGGGGACAGGGTACACGAACACTGAAGCTTTCTTT
TRBD1,TRBV9,TRBJ2-1,.,CASSVTAGTGGYNEQFF,TGTGCCAGCAGCGTGACGGCAGGGACAGGGGGATACAATGAGCAGTTCTTC
.,TRBV6-1,TRBJ1-2,.,CASSADTRLANYGYTF,TGTGCCAGCAGTGCGGACACCCGGTTAGCTAACTATGGCTACACCTTC
TRBD1,TRBV9,TRBJ1-1,few,CASSSYSGTVNTEAFF,TGTGCCAGCAGCTCCTACTCCGGGACAGTGAACACTGAAGCTTTCTTT
TRBD2,TRBV6-4,TRBJ2-1,few,CASSPSGRRHEQFF,TGTGCCAGCAGTCCTAGCGGGAGAAGGCATGAGCAGTTCTTC
.,TRBV27,TRBJ2-7,.,CASSLASGGQYF,TGTGCCAGCAGTTTAGCAAGTGGCGGGCAGTACTTC
TRBD2,TRBV7-2,TRBJ2-7,few,CASSPPGGTYEQYF,TGTGCCAGCAGCCCTCCGGGGGGAACCTACGAGCAGTACTTC
TRBD2,TRBV10-3,TRBJ2-5,few,CAISAPGLAGETQYF,TGTGCCATCAGTGCCCCGGGACTAGCGGGAGAGACCCAGTACTTC
.,TRBV6-1,TRBJ1-1,few,CAMRVQGDTEAFF,TGTGCCATGAGGGTACAGGGAGACACTGAAGCTTTCTTT
TRBD1,TRBV5-1,TRBJ2-4,few,CASSLAGTEAKNIQYF,TGCGCCAGCAGCTTGGCCGGGACAGAGGCCAAAAACATTCAGTACTTC
TRBD1,TRBV11-2,TRBJ2-3,.,CASSYGARRTGGTSDTQYF,TGTGCCAGCAGCTATGGGGCACGTCGGACAGGGGGGACCAGCGATACGCAGTATTTT
TRBD2,TRBV5-4,TRBJ2-1,.,CASSAASGRNNEQFF,TGTGCCAGCAGCGCAGCTAGCGGGAGAAACAATGAGCAGTTCTTC
.,TRBV5-1,TRBJ2-5,few,CASSDDRYGETQYF,TGCGCCAGCAGCGACGACAGGTACGGAGAGACCCAGTACTTC
.,TRBV5-6,TRBJ1-3,few,CASSFRQFVGNTIYF,TGTGCCAGCAGTTTTAGACAGTTCGTAGGAAACACCATATATTTT
.,TRBV2,TRBJ2-2,few,CASSEFWDFNTGELFF,TGTGCCAGCAGTGAATTTTGGGACTTTAACACCGGGGAGCTGTTTTTT
TRBD2,TRBV10-1,TRBJ2-3,.,CASSEQGGKDTQYF,TGCGCCAGCAGTGAGCAGGGAGGGAAAGATACGCAGTATTTT
.,TRBV6-1,TRBJ1-4,.,CASRMVVALREKLFF,TGTGCCAGCAGGATGGTGGTGGCTTTGAGGGAAAAACTGTTTTTT
.,TRBV6-6,TRBJ1-1,few,CASGVNTEAFF,TGTGCCAGCGGAGTGAACACTGAAGCTTTCTTT
TRBD1,TRBV11-2,TRBJ1-1,few,CASSPRDRGQAFF,TGTGCCAGCAGCCCCCGGGACAGGGGGCAAGCTTTCTTT
.,TRBV6-1,TRBJ1-5,few,CASSDSPAGVRQPQHF,TGTGCCAGCAGTGATTCTCCCGCAGGGGTGCGTCAGCCCCAGCATTTT
.,TRBV18,TRBJ1-1,.,CASSPGIRGRMSAEAFF,TGTGCCAGCTCACCAGGGATAAGGGGTAGGATGTCCGCTGAAGCTTTCTTT
TRBD1,TRBV18,TRBJ1-2,few,CASSQDRDGYTF,TGTGCCAGCTCCCAGGACAGGGATGGCTACACCTTC
.,TRBV5-1,TRBJ1-2,few,CASSPHRAFGYGYTF,TGCGCCAGCAGCCCTCACAGGGCTTTTGGATATGGCTACACCTTC
.,TRBV11-2,TRBJ2-7,.,CASSSKGAYEQYF,TGTGCCAGCAGCTCTAAGGGAGCCTACGAGCAGTACTTC
TRBD1,TRBV7-2,TRBJ2-1,.,CASSPSVGTGGNEQFF,TGTGCCAGCAGCCCTAGTGTCGGGACAGGGGGCAATGAGCAGTTCTTC
TRBD2,TRBV6-5,TRBJ2-5,.,CASSLGGSKETQYF,TGTGCCAGCAGTCTCGGGGGGTCGAAAGAGACCCAGTACTTC
.,TRBV5-5,TRBJ2-7,.,CASSPIVGGPEQYF,TGTGCCAGCAGCCCCATTGTAGGAGGCCCCGAGCAGTACTTC
.,TRBV5-1,TRBJ2-2,few,CASSHPRGNTGELFF,TGCGCCAGCAGCCATCCTCGGGGGAACACCGGGGAGCTGTTTTTT
TRBD1,TRBV9,TRBJ1-1,few,CASSTPTGLNTEAFF,TGTGCCAGCAGCACCCCGACAGGGTTGAACACTGAAGCTTTCTTT
.,TRBV27,TRBJ1-1,.,CASSLGHRNTEAFF,TGTGCCAGCAGTTTAGGGCACCGGAACACTGAAGCTTTCTTT
.,TRBV29-1,TRBJ2-7,few,CSVGPRGYYEQYF,TGCAGCGTTGGTCCTAGAGGATACTACGAGCAGTACTTC
TRBD1,TRBV6-1,TRBJ2-7,few,CASRPDRGSSYEQYF,TGTGCCAGCAGACCGGACAGGGGTAGCTCCTACGAGCAGTACTTC
TRBD1,TRBV25-1,TRBJ2-6,.,CASSVEDRGPGANVLTF,TGTGCCAGCAGTGTAGAGGACAGGGGGCCTGGGGCCAACGTCCTGACTTTC
TRBD1,TRBV7-9,TRBJ1-1,.,CASSFRDRDTEAFF,TGTGCCAGCAGCTTTAGGGACAGGGACACTGAAGCTTTCTTT
TRBD2,TRBV6-1,TRBJ2-1,.,CASSAGLAGGNEQFF,TGTGCCAGCAGTGCGGGACTAGCGGGAGGCAATGAGCAGTTCTTC
TRBD1,TRBV7-9,TRBJ1-1,few,CASSLGQGDTEAFF,TGTGCCAGCAGCTTAGGGCAGGGGGACACTGAAGCTTTCTTT
.,TRBV5-6,TRBJ2-3,few,CASSPSGGLRTDTQYF,TGTGCCAGCAGCCCCTCAGGAGGGTTGAGGACAGATACGCAGTATTTT
TRBD1,TRBV5-1,TRBJ1-1,.,CASSLIAKDRGPFDRVTEAFF,TGCGCCAGCAGCTTGATTGCGAAGGACAGGGGGCCCTTCGATCGAGTCACTGAAGCTTTCTTT
TRBD1,TRBV6-5,TRBJ1-5,.,CASSYPTGFQPQHF,TGTGCCAGCAGTTACCCGACAGGGTTCCAGCCCCAGCATTTT
TRBD1,TRBV19,TRBJ2-7,few,CASSMGKGTGLHEQYF,TGTGCCAGTAGTATGGGAAAAGGGACAGGGCTCCACGAGCAGTACTTC
TRBD1,TRBV6-5,TRBJ1-5,few,CASSRTGGFQPQHF,TGTGCCAGCAGTAGGACAGGGGGCTTTCAGCCCCAGCATTTT
.,TRBV5-4,TRBJ1-3,.,CASSLQGFRTIYF,TGTGCCAGCAGCTTACAGGGATTTCGCACCATATATTTT
TRBD2,TRBV2,TRBJ2-7,few,CASSEEASGRWEQYF,TGTGCCAGCAGTGAAGAGGCTAGCGGGAGATGGGAGCAGTACTTC
TRBD2,TRBV13,TRBJ2-3,.,CASRLAEGADTQYF,TGTGCCAGCAGACTAGCGGAAGGGGCAGATACGCAGTATTTT
TRBD1,TRBV7-2,TRBJ1-1,once,CASSRLQGARTEAFF,TGTGCCAGCAGCCGACTACAGGGGGCGAGGACTGAAGCTTTCTTT
.,TRBV5-1,TRBJ2-5,.,CASSPGLHGETQYF,TGCGCCAGCAGCCCCGGGTTACATGGAGAGACCCAGTACTTC
TRBD1,TRBV7-8,TRBJ2-3,.,CASSSFQGAPTDTQYF,TGTGCCAGCAGCTCATTCCAGGGGGCGCCGACAGATACGCAGTATTTT
.,TRBV5-4,TRBJ2-5,few,CASSLTGMKETQYF,TGTGCCAGCAGCCTAACAGGGATGAAAGAGACCCAGTACTTC